The rows below give T cell receptor beta chains drawn from one sample of a study of T cell changes during pregnancy in multiple sclerosis. Data came from immunoSEQ multiplex PCR; TCRdb stores just in-frame clones and leaves some out. The table shows more than 60,000 clones, with 90% to 95% occurring only once. Sequences were derived from peripheral blood, sampled before pregnancy. These receptor sequences come from a female donor with multiple sclerosis, enrolled in a pregnancy study. Each CDR3 is given with its conserved first and last residue. Each record gives: J gene, D gene, V gene, clone size, CDR3 protein, CDR3 DNA. A D gene is named only where the DNA matches it firmly. Only some rows state a clone size, as once, few, many or a class for expanded clones.

TRBJ2-1,NA,TRBV7-6,NA,CASSLSRDSGNEQFF,TGTGCCAGCAGCTTATCCAGGGACTCCGGCAATGAGCAGTTCTTC
TRBJ2-3,TRBD1,TRBV7-2,NA,CASSLELLGTASTDTQYF,TGTGCCAGCAGCTTAGAATTACTCGGGACAGCTAGCACAGATACGCAGTATTTT
TRBJ2-2,NA,TRBV11-2,NA,CASSFGRGSGELFF,TGTGCCAGCAGCTTCGGGAGAGGGAGCGGGGAGCTGTTTTTT
TRBJ1-2,NA,TRBV18,NA,CTSSHNRANYGYTF,TGTACCAGCTCACATAACAGGGCTAACTATGGCTACACCTTC
TRBJ2-1,TRBD2,TRBV15,NA,CATSRDPGGRGDEQFF,TGTGCCACCAGCAGAGATCCGGGGGGGCGAGGGGATGAGCAGTTCTTC
TRBJ2-1,NA,TRBV19,NA,CASSIASGSSEQFF,TGTGCCAGTAGTATAGCGAGCGGGTCTAGTGAGCAGTTCTTC
TRBJ2-3,NA,TRBV18,NA,CASSPPGGRTDTQYF,TGTGCCAGCTCACCACCGGGGGGGCGAACAGATACGCAGTATTTT
TRBJ2-1,TRBD2,TRBV2,once,CASTTSGGNNNEQFF,TGTGCCAGCACAACTAGCGGGGGGAATAACAATGAGCAGTTCTTC
TRBJ2-5,NA,TRBV29-1,once,CSAGRGTQETQYF,TGCAGCGCCGGGCGGGGCACTCAAGAGACCCAGTACTTC
TRBJ2-5,NA,TRBV7-8,NA,CASSAGGETQYF,TGTGCCAGCAGCGCAGGGGGGGAGACCCAGTACTTC
TRBJ1-4,NA,TRBV14,once,CASSQPRSGGRVVGEKLFF,TGTGCCAGCAGCCAACCCCGGTCGGGGGGCCGAGTAGTCGGTGAAAAACTGTTTTTT
TRBJ2-3,TRBD2,TRBV7-2,NA,CASSLQRGAAWDTQYF,TGTGCCAGCAGCTTACAGCGGGGGGCCGCGTGGGATACGCAGTATTTT
TRBJ1-6,TRBD1,TRBV5-4,NA,CASSSPRQGLESPLHF,TGTGCCAGCAGCTCCCCACGACAGGGGTTAGAGTCACCCCTCCACTTT